This T cell receptor beta chain derives from a study of blood T cell repertoires in COVID-19. Turning to the study itself: There were acute and convalescent COVID-19 samples, and they came from the United States, Italy and Spain. T cells, B-cell-depleted T cells, or PBMCs supplied cDNA or gDNA.

Authors' processing steps: The authors estimated nucleated cell counts from reference gene primer amplification. The method was immunoSEQ multiplex PCR; TCRdb's version includes in-frame clones alone and lacks a portion of them. That table supplies the V and J calls and clone size; D and trimming were determined from the DNA. The sample has around 110,000 clones; approximately 86% are singletons. Germline V gives CDR1 PRHDT, CDR2 FYEKMQ (reference sequence). Trimming at V came to 1 base and at J to 4 bases, leaving 9 bases not matched to a gene. This CDR3 has 17 residues. The receptor's source is a man aged 35 to 55 with acute or convalescent COVID-19. Material: peripheral blood. J is TRBJ2-5 and V is TRBV13; 10 nucleotides agree with TRBD2. The CDR3 here is CASSLAASGRLGETQYF. The CDR3 coding sequence is TGTGCCAGCAGCTTAGCTGCTAGCGGGAGATTAGGAGAGACCCAGTACTTC.